A selection of T cell receptor beta chains follows, all from one sample in a study of cytomegalovirus exposure and HLA in healthy donors. TCRdb's copy holds only in-frame clones and misses some; the assay was immunoSEQ multiplex PCR. Among hundreds of thousands of clones listed, under 80% were seen once. Material: PBMCs. The receptors stem from a female donor in good health and CMV-seronegative. The CDR3 runs from the conserved cysteine through the conserved F or W. Each record gives: CDR3 DNA, CDR3 protein, D gene, V gene, J gene, clone size. D genes are given only for firm matches. Size values are once, few and many counts, or a class for expanded clones, and some rows have none.

TGTGCCAGCAGCTCCACCCGAAACCTAGCGGGAGGGCCGAATATGGACACCGGGGAGCTGTTTTTT,CASSSTRNLAGGPNMDTGELFF,TRBD2,TRBV7-8,TRBJ2-2,-
TGTGCCAGCAGTTTATCAGGAGCGGGAGGGCCCGGGGAGCTGTTTTTT,CASSLSGAGGPGELFF,TRBD2,TRBV28,TRBJ2-2,few
TGTGCCAGCAGCTTGGATAGCATCGAGGGAGAGACCCAGTACTTC,CASSLDSIEGETQYF,-,TRBV5-4,TRBJ2-5,-
TGTGCCAGCAGCTTAGCCGGGAACACTGAAGCTTTCTTT,CASSLAGNTEAFF,-,TRBV11-3,TRBJ1-1,-
TGTGCCAGCAGCTTAGGCCGGGATACGTACGAGCAGTACTTC,CASSLGRDTYEQYF,-,TRBV13,TRBJ2-7,-
TGTGCCAGCAGTCGGGGGATCCATAGCAATCAGCCCCAGCATTTT,CASSRGIHSNQPQHF,-,TRBV6-5,TRBJ1-5,few
TGTGCCAGCAGCTTTCGACTAGCAAATGAGCAGTTCTTC,CASSFRLANEQFF,TRBD2,TRBV9,TRBJ2-1,-
TGTGCCAGCAGCCCGAGCTATGAGCAGTTCTTC,CASSPSYEQFF,-,TRBV7-2,TRBJ2-1,-
TGTGCCAGCAGCCTGACTAGCGGGATTCCGAATGAGCAGTTCTTC,CASSLTSGIPNEQFF,TRBD2,TRBV11-2,TRBJ2-1,-
TGTGCCAGCAGTTTGACTAGCGGGAGGGCCCGGAATGAGCAGTTCTTC,CASSLTSGRARNEQFF,TRBD2,TRBV28,TRBJ2-1,few
TGTGCCAGCAGTTACCCAGGACAGGGGGCGAGAGGCTACACCTTC,CASSYPGQGARGYTF,TRBD1,TRBV6-6,TRBJ1-2,-
TGTGCCAGCAGCTTAACTAGCGGGGACTACGAGCAGTACTTC,CASSLTSGDYEQYF,TRBD2,TRBV7-9,TRBJ2-7,once
TGTGCCAGCAGCCTAGCCCGGGAATACACCGGGGAGCTGTTTTTT,CASSLAREYTGELFF,-,TRBV7-9,TRBJ2-2,few
TGTGCCAGCAGCTGGCGTAGCGGGAGTACCGGGGAGCTGTTTTTT,CASSWRSGSTGELFF,TRBD2,TRBV7-2,TRBJ2-2,-
TGTGCCAGCAGTCCCCGATCTAGCGGGAGGACCACCTACGAGCAGTACTTC,CASSPRSSGRTTYEQYF,TRBD2,TRBV28,TRBJ2-7,-
TGTGCCAGCAGTGACTCTGGGGAGGCAGATACGCAGTATTTT,CASSDSGEADTQYF,-,TRBV6-4,TRBJ2-3,-